The rows below give T cell receptor beta chains drawn from one sample of a study of T cell responses to AZD1222 COVID-19 vaccine. Some clones are missing from TCRdb's copy, which holds only in-frame ones; the method was immunoSEQ multiplex PCR. The sample includes 150,000 or so clones, 88% seen only once; the top ten take approximately 3.1%. The sample here was peripheral blood, taken on day 0 of MenACWY control vaccination. The origin of the receptors is an adult in good health. Each CDR3 is given with its conserved first and last residue. A D gene is named only where the DNA matches it firmly. Not every row has a clone size; where given, it reads once, few, many or a size class.

J,size,D,V,DNA,CDR3
TRBJ2-1,NA,NA,TRBV2,TGTGCCAGCAGCGAAACAGGGCTACCCTACAATGAGCAGTTCTTC,CASSETGLPYNEQFF
TRBJ1-4,NA,NA,TRBV28,TGTGCCAGCAGGAGTACATGGGATGAAAAACTGTTTTTT,CASRSTWDEKLFF
TRBJ2-5,NA,NA,TRBV11-3,TGTGCCAGCAGCTTAGTAGCAGGGCCGCAAGAGACCCAGTACTTC,CASSLVAGPQETQYF
TRBJ1-5,NA,NA,TRBV15,TGTGCCACCAGCAGAGAGGGAGTTAGCAATCAGCCCCAGCATTTT,CATSREGVSNQPQHF
TRBJ1-1,NA,NA,TRBV6-1,TGTGCCAGCAGTGAACCAACAAATAGGCACACTGAAGCTTTCTTT,CASSEPTNRHTEAFF
TRBJ2-6,NA,NA,TRBV7-3,TGTGCCAGCAGCGCCTCTCCTTTGGGCTCTGGGGCCAACGTCCTGACTTTC,CASSASPLGSGANVLTF
TRBJ2-6,NA,TRBD1,TRBV7-2,TGTGCCAGCAGATCCGGGACAGGATTCTCTGGGGCCAACGTCCTGACTTTC,CASRSGTGFSGANVLTF
TRBJ1-6,NA,TRBD1,TRBV18,TGTGCCAGCTCACCGACGTCCGGGACAGGGGGGCGAGGAACACCCCTCCACTTT,CASSPTSGTGGRGTPLHF
TRBJ1-5,NA,TRBD1,TRBV12-3/TRBV12-4,TGTGCCAGCAGCTGGGACAGAAATCAGCCCCAGCATTTT,CASSWDRNQPQHF
TRBJ2-3,NA,NA,TRBV7-2,TGTGCCAGCAGCCGAGGGCTCGGAGATACGCAGTATTTT,CASSRGLGDTQYF
TRBJ1-4,NA,TRBD1,TRBV5-4,TGTGCCAGCAGCTCTAAGGGACAGGGATATGAAAAACTGTTTTTT,CASSSKGQGYEKLFF
TRBJ2-7,NA,NA,TRBV5-4,TGTGCCAGCAGCTTGACAGGCGCGGACGAGCAGTACTTC,CASSLTGADEQYF
TRBJ2-7,NA,NA,TRBV11-2,TGTGCCAGCAGCTTAGTATTTTCCTCCTACGAGCAGTACTTC,CASSLVFSSYEQYF
TRBJ2-1,NA,NA,TRBV10-3,TGTGCCATCACGGGGGTAGAACACAATGAGCAGTTCTTC,CAITGVEHNEQFF
TRBJ1-1,NA,NA,TRBV27,TGTGCCAGCAGTTTAGGTCCTCGGGGGGCTGGAGCTTTCTTT,CASSLGPRGAGAFF
TRBJ2-3,NA,NA,TRBV18,TGTGCCAGCGCGGACCGTCCAGATACGCAGTATTTT,CASADRPDTQYF
TRBJ1-2,NA,NA,TRBV6-6,TGTGCCAGTGGGTTGGCGGGGGAGGACTATGGCTACACCTTC,CASGLAGEDYGYTF
TRBJ1-1,NA,NA,TRBV11-1,TGTGCCAGCAGCTTAGATCTTGACAGGTCGAACACTGAAGCTTTCTTT,CASSLDLDRSNTEAFF
TRBJ2-7,NA,NA,TRBV29-1,TGCAGCGCCGGGACTTACTCCTACGAGCAGTACTTC,CSAGTYSYEQYF
TRBJ2-3,once,TRBD2,TRBV4-3,TGCGCCAGCAGCCAAGGCCCTTTCGCGGGAGGGTCGACAGATACGCAGTATTTT,CASSQGPFAGGSTDTQYF
TRBJ1-5,NA,NA,TRBV20-1,TGCAGTGCTAGTGGGGATCAGCCCCAGCATTTT,CSASGDQPQHF
TRBJ1-4,NA,NA,TRBV10-2,TGCGCCAGCAGTCCATCCAATGAAAAACTGTTTTTT,CASSPSNEKLFF
TRBJ1-2,NA,NA,TRBV28,TGTGCCAGCAGTTTAGGGACACCCTATGGCTACACCTTC,CASSLGTPYGYTF
TRBJ1-2,NA,NA,TRBV19,TGTGCCAGTAGTGCCCCTCGGGGTGCGGGCTATGGCTACACCTTC,CASSAPRGAGYGYTF
TRBJ1-1,NA,NA,TRBV12-3/TRBV12-4,TGTGCCAGTCTTAACACTGAAGCTTTCTTT,CASLNTEAFF
TRBJ2-7,once,NA,TRBV5-4,TGTGCCAGCAGCTTGGGGAGGGCAGGTGACGAGCAGTACTTC,CASSLGRAGDEQYF
TRBJ2-3,NA,TRBD2,TRBV11-3,TGTGCCAGCAGCATCGCAACTAGCGGGCGAAGGACAGATACGCAGTATTTT,CASSIATSGRRTDTQYF
TRBJ1-1,NA,NA,TRBV9,TGTGCCAGCAGCCCCTCCCCAGCCAACACTGAAGCTTTCTTT,CASSPSPANTEAFF
TRBJ2-3,once,TRBD1,TRBV5-1,TGCGCCAGCGTCCGGGACAGGAGCACAGATACGCAGTATTTT,CASVRDRSTDTQYF
TRBJ1-5,NA,TRBD1,TRBV10-3,TGTGCCATCAGTGAGACCTGGAGACAGGGTCTAATACAGCCCCAGCATTTT,CAISETWRQGLIQPQHF
TRBJ1-3,NA,NA,TRBV19,TGTGCCAGTAGTGCCAAAAAGAGAAACACCATATATTTT,CASSAKKRNTIYF